The 22 T cell receptor beta chains listed next were all sequenced from one sample in a study of OX40 agonist ivuxolimab in advanced cancers. Profiled with immunoSEQ multiplex PCR; TCRdb holds only in-frame clones, not every one. The sample contains roughly 50,000 clones, approximately 80% of which appear only once. This sample comprised CD4+ or CD8+ T cells sorted from blood, obtained in a trial of the OX40 agonist ivuxolimab. These receptors were collected from an adult with an advanced solid tumor such as melanoma, head and neck, liver or kidney cancer.

This chain joins TRBV9 and TRBJ2-7, with 12 nucleotides matching TRBD1. The junction had 9 bases not matched to a gene; V was cut back by 3 bases and J by 5 bases. The CDR3 runs 16 residues. Germline V gives CDR1 SGDLS, CDR2 YYNGEE. The CDR3 coding sequence is TGTGCCAGCAGCGACCCGGGACAGGGGGCGATGAACGAGCAGTACTTC. Translation: CASSDPGQGAMNEQYF.

Here the CDR3 reads CASSLGRASGSIDTGELFF. CDR3 coding DNA: TGTGCCAGCAGCTTAGGCCGGGCTAGCGGGAGTATCGACACCGGGGAGCTGTTTTTT. This rearrangement joins TRBV7-6 to TRBJ2-2; TRBD2 matches 10 bases. Germline V gene sequence: CDR1 SGHVS, CDR2 FNYEAQ. With 1 base clipped from V and 3 bases from J, the junction kept 11 bases outside the gene matches. The CDR3 is made up of 19 amino acids.

There are many counts of this clone. The genes are TRBV10-2 and TRBJ1-1; D unresolved. Trimming stripped 6 bases from V and 5 bases from J, with 7 bases between. Germline lookup yields CDR1 WSHSY and CDR2 SAAADI. This CDR3 is 11 amino acids long. Here the CDR3 reads CASSSKTEAFF. For the CDR3, the DNA is TGCGCCAGCAGCTCCAAGACTGAAGCTTTCTTT.

V and J are TRBV28 and TRBJ2-1, with 14 bases that match TRBD2. Germline-derived CDR1 and CDR2 are MDHEN and SYDVKM. This CDR3 spans 20 amino acids. Trimming at V came to 5 bases and at J to 0 bases, leaving 12 bases not matched to a gene. Written as DNA, the CDR3 is TGTGCCAGCAGTCCCTTGGGACTAGCGGGAGATGGGAGCTCCTACAATGAGCAGTTCTTC. Its protein is CASSPLGLAGDGSSYNEQFF.

In this sample, this clone turned up a few times. This rearrangement joins TRBV2 to TRBJ2-7; possible D gene TRBD2, 6 bases. Per germline, CDR1 SNHLY and CDR2 FYNNEI. The CDR3 covers 12 residues. Trimming cost V 8 bases and J 1 base, with 9 bases left between them. CDR3 DNA sequence: TGTGCCAGCGGAGGGCAATCCTACGAGCAGTACTTC. It is translated as CASGGQSYEQYF.

The V and J genes are TRBV11-2 and TRBJ1-5; D call uncertain. The germline V and J ends were trimmed by 2 bases and 3 bases, with 8 bases remaining between them. CDR1 is SGHAT, CDR2 FQNNGV, per germline. The CDR3 loop spans 14 amino acids. The CDR3 nucleotides read TGTGCCAGCAGCTTAAACGGAGACAATCAGCCCCAGCATTTT. Translating it yields CASSLNGDNQPQHF.

The rearrangement joins TRBV7-2 to TRBJ2-7, with D possibly being TRBD1 or TRBD2 (5 bases each). The length of the CDR3 is 15 residues. The V and J ends lost 2 bases and 2 bases respectively, with 13 bases between them. Germline V gene data show CDR1 as SGHTA and CDR2 as FQGNSA. This chain's CDR3 is CASSLNVGGPYEQYF. The DNA for the CDR3 is TGTGCCAGCAGCTTAAACGTTGGGGGACCCTACGAGCAGTACTTC.

The table lists this clone with a count of one. The chain uses TRBV2 and TRBJ2-1; the match to TRBD1 covers 7 bases. CDR1 SNHLY and CDR2 FYNNEI come from the germline V gene. The trim removed 10 bases at V and 3 bases at J, leaving 9 bases unmatched. The length of the CDR3 is 14 residues. CDR3 DNA: TGTGCCACCCATCCGGGACAGCACTACAATGAGCAGTTCTTC. Its protein is CATHPGQHYNEQFF.

This clone was counted only a few times. The chain joins TRBV19 to TRBJ1-2; no clear D. Germline CDR1 and CDR2: LNHDA and SQIVND (reference sequence). The ends were cut back, 2 bases at V and 6 bases at J, with 16 bases in the middle. CDR3 length: 15 amino acids. The CDR3 sequence: CASSISSSAPNGYTF. CDR3 bases: TGTGCCAGTAGTATAAGCAGCAGCGCTCCCAATGGCTACACCTTC.

The chain is built from TRBV7-2 and TRBJ2-1; a weak D match, TRBD2 (5 bases). V dropped 1 base and J dropped 7 bases, with 11 bases sitting between them. Looked up from germline, CDR1 is SGHTA and CDR2 is FQGNSA. The CDR3 loop spans 14 amino acids. The CDR3 coding sequence is TGTGCCAGCAGCTTAGTAGGACTTAGGAATGAGCAGTTCTTC. Its protein product is CASSLVGLRNEQFF.

The chain couples TRBV6-9 to TRBJ1-1, with 8 bases identical to TRBD1. Trimming at V came to 6 bases and at J to 6 bases, leaving 0 bases not matched to a gene. CDR1 and CDR2 from the germline V gene are MNHGY and SVAAGI. This CDR3 comprises 11 residues. This CDR3 reads CASRDRAEAFF. The CDR3 DNA follows: TGTGCCAGCAGGGACAGGGCTGAAGCTTTCTTT.

The chain carries TRBV10-3 and TRBJ2-5; tentative D call: TRBD1 (7 bases). TRBJ2-7 explains the end of the DNA better; the J call may be wrong. The germline V gene encodes CDR1 ENHRY and CDR2 SYGVKD. The length of the CDR3 is 15 residues. CDR3 nucleotide sequence: TGTGCCATCAGTGACGGGGGACAGTCATACTACGAGCAGTACTTC. Translated, it gives CAISDGGQSYYEQYF.

The chain couples TRBV11-2 to TRBJ1-5; D gene uncertain. Germline V gene data show CDR1 as SGHAT and CDR2 as FQNNGV. V lost 5 bases and J lost 4, with 12 bases in between. The CDR3 covers 14 residues. The CDR3, as DNA: TGTGCCAGCAGCCCCGACCGGGGAAATCAGCCCCAGCATTTT. It encodes CASSPDRGNQPQHF.

This clone occurred once. The CDR3 region is CASSLTVQGPPYYEQYF. CDR3 nucleotides: TGTGCCAGCAGCTTGACGGTACAGGGACCCCCCTATTACGAGCAGTACTTC. V is TRBV5-6 and J is TRBJ2-7, with TRBD1 as a possible D gene (6 bases). The CDR3 is 17 amino acids. Per the germline V gene, CDR1 is SGHDT and CDR2 is YYEEEE. V was shortened by 1 base and J by 4 bases, with 21 bases between the two germline ends.

V usage is TRBV2 and J usage is TRBJ2-7, with 8 bases that match TRBD2. The germline gives CDR1 SNHLY, CDR2 FYNNEI. J lost 1 base, V lost 8 bases, and 7 bases had no gene match. The length of the CDR3 is 14 residues. The CDR3 is CASLFREGSYEQYF. The CDR3 nucleotides read TGTGCCAGCCTTTTCCGGGAGGGTTCCTACGAGCAGTACTTC.

V gene TRBV28 combines with J gene TRBJ1-2; 7 bases match TRBD1. V gave up 4 bases and J gave up 7 bases; unmatched junction bases: 3. The CDR3 sequence is 12 residues long. CDR1 is MDHEN, CDR2 SYDVKM, per germline. CDR3 sequence: CASSSQGVGYTF. The CDR3 nucleotides read TGTGCCAGCAGTTCCCAGGGGGTTGGCTACACCTTC.

This clone appeared a few times. V gene TRBV6-5 combines with J gene TRBJ2-3, with 8 bases that match TRBD2. V gave up 7 bases and J gave up 1 base; unmatched junction bases: 7. CDR3 length equals 15 residues. Looked up from germline, CDR1 is MNHEY and CDR2 is SVGAGI. CDR3 sequence reads: CASTSTGGGTDTQYF. The DNA of the CDR3 is TGTGCCAGCACCTCAACGGGGGGGGGCACAGATACGCAGTATTTT.

The V call is TRBV29-1, the J call TRBJ2-7, with 7 nucleotides matching TRBD1. J lost 4 bases, V lost 1 base, and 4 bases had no gene match. The CDR3 extends over 13 amino acids. Germline V gene sequence: CDR1 SQVTM, CDR2 ANQGSEA. In DNA, the CDR3 is TGCAGCGTTGAAGGGCGACAGGGATACGAGCAGTACTTC. Translating it yields CSVEGRQGYEQYF.

The V gene is TRBV7-2, the J gene TRBJ2-7, with D unclear. Germline V gives CDR1 SGHTA, CDR2 FQGNSA. This CDR3 has 14 amino acids. V gave up 1 base and J gave up 0 bases, with 7 bases separating them. The CDR3 here is CASSLVGSSYEQYF. The DNA of the CDR3 is TGTGCCAGCAGCTTAGTAGGAAGCTCCTACGAGCAGTACTTC. Together with reference TRBV7-2 and TRBJ2-7, the CDR3 gives the full variable domain: GAGVSQSPSNKVTEKGKDVELRCDPISGHTALYWYRQSLGQGLEFLIYFQGNSAPDKSGLPSDRFSAERTGGSVSTLTIQRTQQEDSAVYLCASSLVGSSYEQYFGPGTRLTVT.

The chain recombines TRBV28 with TRBJ1-4; D is perhaps TRBD1 (6 bases). The V end was cut by 5 bases, the J end by 9 bases, with 22 bases between. Germline V gene lookup returns CDR1 MDHEN and CDR2 SYDVKM. CDR3 size: 16 residues. CDR3 sequence: CASSLVVGAGPKKLFF. The CDR3, as DNA: TGTGCCAGCAGTCTCGTTGTGGGGGCCGGCCCGAAAAAACTGTTTTTT.

This clone was picked up many times. Other DNA sequences in this specimen translate into the identical CDR3. The chain has TRBV5-5 and TRBJ1-1, with 8 bases identical to TRBD1. Germline CDR1 is SGHKS and CDR2 is YYEKEE (reference sequence). The ends lost 8 bases at V and 3 bases at J; junction bases unmatched: 3. This CDR3 has 12 residues. The CDR3 region has the DNA TGTGCCAGTGGACAGGGCTACACTGAAGCTTTCTTT. Translation gives CASGQGYTEAFF.

The rearrangement uses TRBV5-4 and TRBJ2-3; D call uncertain. The V and J ends lost 0 bases and 0 bases respectively, with 8 bases between them. Germline V gene data show CDR1 as SGHNT and CDR2 as YYREEE (reference sequence). This CDR3 is built from 15 residues. The DNA of the CDR3 is TGTGCCAGCAGCTTGGAATGGGGTAGCACAGATACGCAGTATTTT. Its translation: CASSLEWGSTDTQYF. The entire variable domain, with the rest obtained from reference TRBV5-4 and TRBJ2-3, is as follows: ETGVTQSPTHLIKTRGQQVTLRCSSQSGHNTVSWYQQALGQGPQFIFQYYREEENGRGNFPPRFSGLQFPNYSSELNVNALELDDSALYLCASSLEWGSTDTQYFGPGTRLTVL.